Here is one T cell receptor (beta chain) with its context. The data were taken from a study of blood T cell repertoires in COVID-19. Whole-study context: Italy, Spain and the United States were the sources of the convalescent and acute COVID-19 samples.

The CDR3 runs 16 residues. CDR1 LNHDA and CDR2 SQIVND come from the germline V gene (reference sequence). Trimming cost V 2 bases and J 7 bases, with 20 bases left between them. Measured with immunoSEQ multiplex PCR; TCRdb has only the in-frame clones, and not every one. The profile shows about 170,000 clones, roughly 86% of them singletons. Material: peripheral blood. The chain links TRBV19 to TRBJ1-2; tentatively, D is TRBD1 (6 bases). The source is a man aged 40-49 years who had recovered from COVID-19. CDR3 sequence (DNA): TGTGCCAGTAGTATACCCCAGGGGAAACGCCCCTTTGGCTACACCTTC. Encoded protein: CASSIPQGKRPFGYTF.